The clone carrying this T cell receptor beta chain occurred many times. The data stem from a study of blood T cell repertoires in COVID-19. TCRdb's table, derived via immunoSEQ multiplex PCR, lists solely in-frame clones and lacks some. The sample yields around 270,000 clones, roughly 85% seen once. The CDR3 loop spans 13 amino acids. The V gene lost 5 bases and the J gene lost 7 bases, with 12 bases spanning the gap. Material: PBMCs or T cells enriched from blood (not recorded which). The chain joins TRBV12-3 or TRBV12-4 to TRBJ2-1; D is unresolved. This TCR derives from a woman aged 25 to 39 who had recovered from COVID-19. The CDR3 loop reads CASSVRSTNEQFF. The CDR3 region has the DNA TGTGCCAGCAGTGTAAGGTCGACAAATGAGCAGTTCTTC.